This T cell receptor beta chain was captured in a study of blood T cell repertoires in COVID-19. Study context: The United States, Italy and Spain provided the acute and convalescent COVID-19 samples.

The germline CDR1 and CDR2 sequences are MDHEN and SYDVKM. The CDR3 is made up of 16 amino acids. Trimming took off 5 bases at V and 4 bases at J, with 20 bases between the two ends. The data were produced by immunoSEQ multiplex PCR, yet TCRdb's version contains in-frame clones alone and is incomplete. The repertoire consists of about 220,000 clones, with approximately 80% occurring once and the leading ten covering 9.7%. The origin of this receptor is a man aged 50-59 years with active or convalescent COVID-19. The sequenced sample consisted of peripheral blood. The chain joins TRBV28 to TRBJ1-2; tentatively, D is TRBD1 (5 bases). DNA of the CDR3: TGTGCCAGCAGTATCCCCTGGGGCCAAACTTCCTATGGCTACACCTTC. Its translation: CASSIPWGQTSYGYTF.